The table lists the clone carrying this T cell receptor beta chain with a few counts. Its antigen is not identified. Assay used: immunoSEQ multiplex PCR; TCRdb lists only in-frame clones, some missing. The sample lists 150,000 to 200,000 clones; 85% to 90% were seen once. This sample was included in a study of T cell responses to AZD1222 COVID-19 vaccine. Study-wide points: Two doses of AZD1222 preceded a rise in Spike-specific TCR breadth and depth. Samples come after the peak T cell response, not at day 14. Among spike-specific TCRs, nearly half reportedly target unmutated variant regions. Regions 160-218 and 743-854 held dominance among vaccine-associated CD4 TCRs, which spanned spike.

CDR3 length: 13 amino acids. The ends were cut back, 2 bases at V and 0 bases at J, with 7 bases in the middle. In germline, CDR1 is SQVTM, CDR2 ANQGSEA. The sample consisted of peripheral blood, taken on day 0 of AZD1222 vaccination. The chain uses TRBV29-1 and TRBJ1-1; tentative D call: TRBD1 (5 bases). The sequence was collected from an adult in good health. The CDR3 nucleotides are TGCAGCGTTGAACAGGGCTTGAACACTGAAGCTTTCTTT. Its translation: CSVEQGLNTEAFF.